This T cell receptor beta chain was identified during a study of cytomegalovirus exposure and HLA in healthy donors. Findings of the study overall: High sensitivity and specificity were reportedly achieved when the classifier diagnosed cytomegalovirus status. According to a subsequent analysis, TCR clusters identified in the first cohort showed a tendency to co-occur across the roughly 120 validation repertoires. The study recorded 150 to 200 TCR beta chains that were cytomegalovirus-associated. Among the CMV-associated chains, a few were confirmed in vitro as specific for CMV antigens.

A word on this clone: What it binds is unknown.

The data were produced by immunoSEQ multiplex PCR, yet TCRdb's version contains in-frame clones alone and is incomplete. The sample records about 240,000 clones, about 90% being singletons. The CDR3 contains 14 residues. The V gene lost 5 bases and the J gene lost 3 bases, with 10 bases spanning the gap. CDR1 and CDR2 from the germline V gene are SEHNR and FQNEAQ (reference sequence). The TCR originated in a woman aged 30 to 39 in good health and CMV-seropositive. The V call is TRBV7-9, the J call TRBJ1-4; possibly TRBD1 for D (6 bases). The sequencing input was PBMCs. The CDR3, as DNA: TGTGCCAGCAGCCACAGGGTTTCTAATGAAAAACTGTTTTTT. Its translation is CASSHRVSNEKLFF.